This T cell receptor beta chain was observed in a study of blood T cell repertoires in COVID-19. Study details: Acute-phase and convalescent COVID-19 samples originated in the United States, Italy and Spain. T cells, B-cell-depleted T cells, or PBMCs supplied cDNA or gDNA.

Patients from Seattle were sampled longitudinally, starting during active infection. The length of the CDR3 is 15 residues. Trimming cost V 6 bases and J 8 bases, with 22 bases left between them. In germline, CDR1 is MDHEN, CDR2 SYDVKM. Authors' processing steps: Nucleated cell number was recorded as an estimate derived from reference gene primer amplification. The table came from immunoSEQ multiplex PCR; TCRdb's copy has only in-frame clones and leaves some out. D and trimming come from the DNA, and the V and J calls and clone size come from that table. The profile shows 270,000 or so clones, about four fifths of them singletons.

The sample was peripheral blood. This chain uses TRBV28 with TRBJ1-2; D may be TRBD1 (6 bases). This TCR derives from a human donor with COVID-19, enrolled during active disease. The donor label of this sample is uncertain. Here the CDR3 DNA reads TGTGCCAGCAGGTCCCAACAAGGGGGAGGGAGAGGCTACACCTTC. Its protein is CASRSQQGGGRGYTF.